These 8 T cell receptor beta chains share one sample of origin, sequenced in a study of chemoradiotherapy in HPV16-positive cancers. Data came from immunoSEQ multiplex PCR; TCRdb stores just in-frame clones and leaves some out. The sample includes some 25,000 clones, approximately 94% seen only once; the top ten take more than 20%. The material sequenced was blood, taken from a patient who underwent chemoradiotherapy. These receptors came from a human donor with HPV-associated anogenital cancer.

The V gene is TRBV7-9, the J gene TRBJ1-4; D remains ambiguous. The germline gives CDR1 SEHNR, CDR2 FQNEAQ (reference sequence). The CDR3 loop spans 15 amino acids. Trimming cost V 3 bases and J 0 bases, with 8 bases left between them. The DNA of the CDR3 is TGTGCCAGCAGCTTGGATGGAGCAACTAATGAAAAACTGTTTTTT. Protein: CASSLDGATNEKLFF.

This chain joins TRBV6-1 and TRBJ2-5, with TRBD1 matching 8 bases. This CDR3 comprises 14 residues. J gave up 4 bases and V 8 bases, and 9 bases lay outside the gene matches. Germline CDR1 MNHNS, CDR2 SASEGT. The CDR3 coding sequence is TGTGCCAGCCGAACGACAGGGGCAGGAGAGACCCAGTACTTC. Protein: CASRTTGAGETQYF.

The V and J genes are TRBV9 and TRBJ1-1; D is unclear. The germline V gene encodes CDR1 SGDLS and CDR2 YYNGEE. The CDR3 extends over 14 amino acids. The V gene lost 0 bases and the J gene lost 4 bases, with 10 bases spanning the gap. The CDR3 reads CASSVVSTSTEAFF. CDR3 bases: TGTGCCAGCAGCGTAGTGTCGACATCCACTGAAGCTTTCTTT.

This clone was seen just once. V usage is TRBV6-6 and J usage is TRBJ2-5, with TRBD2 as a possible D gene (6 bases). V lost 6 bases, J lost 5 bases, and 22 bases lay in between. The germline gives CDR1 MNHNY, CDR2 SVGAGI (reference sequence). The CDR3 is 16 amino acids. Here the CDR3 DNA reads TGTGCCAGCAGCCCCGGATTGACTAGAAGGACGGAGACCCAGTACTTC. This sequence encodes CASSPGLTRRTETQYF.

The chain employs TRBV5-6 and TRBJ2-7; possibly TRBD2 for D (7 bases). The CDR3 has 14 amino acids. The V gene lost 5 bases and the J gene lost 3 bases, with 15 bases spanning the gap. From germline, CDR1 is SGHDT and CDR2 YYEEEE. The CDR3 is CASSLGGRRYEQYF. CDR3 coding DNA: TGTGCCAGCAGTCTCGGGGGGCGCCGCTACGAGCAGTACTTC. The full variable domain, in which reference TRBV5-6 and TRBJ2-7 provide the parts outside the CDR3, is DAGVTQSPTHLIKTRGQQVTLRCSPKSGHDTVSWYQQALGQGPQFIFQYYEEEERQRGNFPDRFSGHQFPNYSSELNVNALLLGDSALYLCASSLGGRRYEQYFGPGTRLTVT.

The CDR3 spells CASSPDAGLETQYF. CDR3 DNA sequence: TGTGCCAGCAGCCCGGATGCAGGGTTGGAGACCCAGTACTTC. The chain recombines TRBV7-9 with TRBJ2-5; D might be TRBD1 (5 bases). Germline CDR1 SEHNR, CDR2 FQNEAQ (reference sequence). V lost 5 bases to trimming and J lost 5 bases, with 15 bases between them. The CDR3 has 14 residues.

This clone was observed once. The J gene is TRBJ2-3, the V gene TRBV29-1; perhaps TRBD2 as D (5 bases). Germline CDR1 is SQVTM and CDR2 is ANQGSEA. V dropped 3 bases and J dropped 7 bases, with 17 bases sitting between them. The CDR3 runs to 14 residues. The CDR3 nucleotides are TGCAGCGTTGACGCCGGACTCGACGTTCATACGCAGTATTTT. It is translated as CSVDAGLDVHTQYF.

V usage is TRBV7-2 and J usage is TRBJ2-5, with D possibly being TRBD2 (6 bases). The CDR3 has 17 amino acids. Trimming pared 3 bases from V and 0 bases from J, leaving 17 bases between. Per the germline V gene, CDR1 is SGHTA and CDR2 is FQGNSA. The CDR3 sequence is CASSFFWVAEYQETQYF. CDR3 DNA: TGTGCCAGCAGCTTTTTTTGGGTAGCGGAGTACCAAGAGACCCAGTACTTC.